Sequencing of this TCR beta chain was carried out in a study of siplizumab effects on memory and regulatory T cells. Study-level results: No assignable naive or memory phenotype existed for roughly 80-96% of proliferating CD4+ or CD8+ clones. Naive T cells looked more diverse than memory cells, and they looked like major contributors to the alloresponse. With siplizumab, cumulative frequency of CD4+ memory-derived alloreactive sequences dropped significantly.

This clone is a singleton in its sample. Its cognate antigen is unknown. Assays were performed on roughly 96,000 TCR templates per sample. TCRdb keeps only in-frame clones here, not all; method: immunoSEQ multiplex PCR. The sample yields tens of thousands of clones, 95% to 98% seen once. The CDR3 covers 14 residues. Germline V gene sequence: CDR1 ENHRY, CDR2 SYGVKD. With 8 bases clipped from V and 5 bases from J, the junction kept 7 bases outside the gene matches. This chain joins TRBV10-3 and TRBJ2-5; 11 positions agree with TRBD2. The sequence was collected from a human donor in good health. Sequenced: naive CD4+ T cells sorted from blood. CDR3 DNA sequence: TGTGCCATCGGGGGGACTAGCGGTGTGGAGACCCAGTACTTC. Encoded protein: CAIGGTSGVETQYF.